The 21 T cell receptor beta chains in this list originate from one sample, sequenced in a study of type 1 regulatory T cells. These receptors' targets are unknown. TCRdb called the reads again in MiXCR, with one record for every CDR3 protein. There are about 62,000 distinct CDR3 sequences in the sample; 62% occur only once, and about 2% lies in the top ten. The source material was cultured non-Tr1 T cells, either the whole culture or a sorted T cell fraction (not recorded which). The receptors originated from a human donor in good health.

J is TRBJ2-3 and V is TRBV5-1, with D perhaps matching TRBD2 (5 bases). The CDR3 loop spans 15 amino acids. V was clipped by 0 bases and J by 2 bases, with 10 bases between them. The germline V gene encodes CDR1 SGHRS and CDR2 YFSETQ. The CDR3 is CASSLESGTTDTQYF. CDR3 in DNA: TGCGCCAGCAGCTTGGAGAGCGGAACCACAGATACGCAGTATTTT. The full variable domain, with the rest looked up from reference TRBV5-1 and TRBJ2-3, is KAGVTQTPRYLIKTRGQQVTLSCSPISGHRSVSWYQQTPGQGLQFLFEYFSETQRNKGNFPGRFSGRQFSNSRSEMNVSTLELGDSALYLCASSLESGTTDTQYFGPGTRLTVL.

The chain links TRBV11-2 to TRBJ2-4, with 8 bases that match TRBD2. Trimming removed 0 bases from V and 2 bases from J; junction bases left unmatched: 12. Germline V gene lookup returns CDR1 SGHAT and CDR2 FQNNGV. This CDR3 has 19 residues. The CDR3 DNA follows: TGTGCCAGCAGCTTAGATTCTTCAGCGGGAGCCGGGTCCAAAAACATTCAGTACTTC. This codes for CASSLDSSAGAGSKNIQYF.

This clonotype showed up just a few times. This chain joins TRBV29-1 and TRBJ2-7; the D is unclear. V was trimmed by 0 bases and J by 4 bases, leaving 7 bases between them. Germline values: CDR1 SQVTM, CDR2 ANQGSEA. The CDR3 has 12 amino acids. CDR3 loop: CSVEESGYEQYF. CDR3 coding DNA: TGCAGCGTTGAAGAGTCGGGTTACGAGCAGTACTTC.

The V call is TRBV11-2, the J call TRBJ2-7; D is uncertain. CDR3 size: 15 residues. The ends were cut back, 5 bases at V and 1 base at J, with 15 bases in the middle. The germline gives CDR1 SGHAT, CDR2 FQNNGV. CDR3 sequence (DNA): TGTGCCAGCAGCCCTCCGTTGGATCTGTCCTACGAGCAGTACTTC. Amino acid sequence: CASSPPLDLSYEQYF.

The V gene is TRBV6-5, the J gene TRBJ2-7, with TRBD1 matching 10 bases. Germline V lookup: CDR1 MNHEY, CDR2 SVGAGI. The CDR3 is made up of 13 amino acids. The V gene end was trimmed by 5 bases and the J gene end by 12 bases; junction bases not matched to a gene: 10. CDR3 sequence reads: CASSPNSGTGAYF. The DNA of the CDR3 is TGTGCCAGCAGTCCGAACTCCGGGACAGGGGCGTACTTC.

This clonotype has a count of ten or more. The gene calls are TRBV29-1 and TRBJ2-5, with a weak D call TRBD1 (5 bases). CDR3 length: 11 residues. CDR1 is SQVTM, CDR2 ANQGSEA, per germline. Trimming shortened V by 4 bases and J by 3 bases, and 6 bases separated the two germline ends. The DNA of the CDR3 is TGCAGCGTTGGACAGAAAGAGACCCAGTACTTC. Translated, it gives CSVGQKETQYF.

In its sample, this clonotype was seen a few times. CDR3 amino acids: CASSHRVAVSGQYF. The CDR3 DNA reads TGTGCCAGCAGCCACCGAGTAGCGGTTTCCGGGCAGTACTTC. The chain has TRBV3-1 and TRBJ2-7, with D possibly being TRBD2 (6 bases). Germline V CDR1 and CDR2: LGHDT, YNNKEL (reference sequence). Deletions cut 3 bases from V and 9 bases from J, with 18 bases between. The CDR3 runs to 14 residues.

This rearrangement joins TRBV18 to TRBJ2-7; D is uncertain. Looked up from germline, CDR1 is KGHSH and CDR2 is LQKENI. This CDR3 has 13 residues. The ends were cut back, 1 base at V and 3 bases at J, with 7 bases in the middle. The CDR3 nucleotides are TGTGCCAGCTCACCACAACAGCTCTACGAGCAGTACTTC. Translated: CASSPQQLYEQYF. The full variable domain, with the rest looked up from reference TRBV18 and TRBJ2-7, is NAGVMQNPRHLVRRRGQEARLRCSPMKGHSHVYWYRQLPEEGLKFMVYLQKENIIDESGMPKERFSAEFPKEGPSILRIQQVVRGDSAAYFCASSPQQLYEQYFGPGTRLTVT.

A few counts support this clonotype. The rearrangement uses TRBV6-5 and TRBJ2-7; 9 bases agree with TRBD1. The CDR3 has 13 amino acids. Germline CDR1 and CDR2: MNHEY and SVGAGI. The ends lost 9 bases at V and 8 bases at J; junction bases unmatched: 11. The CDR3 region has the DNA TGTGCCAGTGGAGGCGGGACAGGGAGTAAGCAGTACTTC. Translating it yields CASGGGTGSKQYF.

The genes are TRBV4-1 and TRBJ1-1; D call uncertain. Looked up from germline, CDR1 is MGHRA and CDR2 is YSYEKL. The CDR3 contains 16 residues. V lost 4 bases to trimming and J lost 1 base, with 16 bases between them. The CDR3 sequence is CASSLRGSKQNTEAFF. The CDR3 DNA reads as TGCGCCAGCAGCCTAAGAGGGTCGAAACAGAACACTGAAGCTTTCTTT.

This clonotype has a handful of counts. The rearrangement joins TRBV18 to TRBJ1-5, with unresolved D. The CDR3 totals 16 residues. Deletions cut 6 bases from V and 1 base from J, with 16 bases between. From germline, CDR1 is KGHSH and CDR2 LQKENI. The CDR3 DNA reads as TGTGCCAGCTCTGCTGGGCGGGGATCGAGCAATCAGCCCCAGCATTTT. Translated: CASSAGRGSSNQPQHF. Full variable domain (missing parts from reference TRBV18 and TRBJ1-5): NAGVMQNPRHLVRRRGQEARLRCSPMKGHSHVYWYRQLPEEGLKFMVYLQKENIIDESGMPKERFSAEFPKEGPSILRIQQVVRGDSAAYFCASSAGRGSSNQPQHFGDGTRLSIL.

The chain employs TRBV20-1 and TRBJ1-2, with 7 nucleotides matching TRBD1. The CDR3 length is 14 residues. Germline V gene lookup returns CDR1 DFQATT and CDR2 SNEGSKA (reference sequence). V dropped 6 bases and J dropped 1; count of bases not matched to a gene: 8. CDR3 sequence: CSARTGEDNYGYTF. In DNA, the CDR3 is TGCAGTGCACGGACAGGAGAAGATAACTATGGCTACACCTTC.

The chain has TRBV18 and TRBJ1-1, with D unclear. The germline CDR1 and CDR2 sequences are KGHSH and LQKENI. V lost 3 bases and J lost 0, with 11 bases in between. The CDR3 is made up of 15 amino acids. The CDR3 here is CASSPLRDMNTEAFF. Written as DNA, the CDR3 is TGTGCCAGCTCACCCCTCCGAGATATGAACACTGAAGCTTTCTTT.

There are a few counts of this clonotype. The J gene is TRBJ2-5, the V gene TRBV11-2; D is tentatively TRBD1 or TRBD2 (5 bases each). Germline-derived CDR1 and CDR2 are SGHAT and FQNNGV. This CDR3 contains 15 residues. The V and J ends lost 2 bases and 2 bases respectively, with 12 bases between them. The CDR3 spells CASSLYRGDQETQYF. DNA for the CDR3: TGTGCCAGCAGCTTATACCGGGGCGATCAAGAGACCCAGTACTTC.

This sequence joins TRBV27 and TRBJ2-7; perhaps D is TRBD1 or TRBD2 (5 bases each). Looked up from germline, CDR1 is MNHEY and CDR2 is SMNVEV (reference sequence). The CDR3 runs 13 residues. Trimming stripped 3 bases from V and 8 bases from J, with 14 bases between. The CDR3 DNA sequence: TGTGCCAGCAGTTTGGGGGTGGGTGGCAAGCAGTACTTC. This encodes CASSLGVGGKQYF.

The chain employs TRBV20-1 and TRBJ2-7; D is perhaps TRBD2 (6 bases). CDR1 and CDR2 from the germline V gene are DFQATT and SNEGSKA (reference sequence). CDR3 size: 15 residues. V was pared by 5 bases and J by 5 bases, with 22 bases between. This CDR3 reads CSAELPGVGRDEQYF. CDR3 DNA: TGCAGTGCTGAGCTGCCGGGGGTAGGTAGGGACGAGCAGTACTTC.

This rearrangement joins TRBV7-2 to TRBJ2-3; 9 bases agree with TRBD2. This CDR3 has 17 residues. The J segment lost 1 base and the V segment lost 2 bases, leaving 7 bases of the junction unmatched. The germline gives CDR1 SGHTA, CDR2 FQGNSA. This CDR3 reads CASSLRAGGLGTDTQYF. CDR3 nucleotides: TGTGCCAGCAGCTTACGGGCGGGAGGGCTGGGCACAGATACGCAGTATTTT. Supplemented by reference TRBV7-2 and TRBJ2-3, the full variable domain reads GAGVSQSPSNKVTEKGKDVELRCDPISGHTALYWYRQSLGQGLEFLIYFQGNSAPDKSGLPSDRFSAERTGGSVSTLTIQRTQQEDSAVYLCASSLRAGGLGTDTQYFGPGTRLTVL.

The chain joins TRBV5-1 to TRBJ2-7, with TRBD2 identical over 11 bases. The CDR3 loop spans 14 amino acids. Trimming removed 3 bases from V and 4 bases from J; junction bases left unmatched: 3. The germline V gene has CDR1 SGHRS and CDR2 YFSETQ. The CDR3 nucleotides are TGCGCCAGCAGCTCGACTAGCGGGGATTACGAGCAGTACTTC. This gives the protein CASSSTSGDYEQYF.

This chain uses TRBV7-8 with TRBJ2-7; TRBD2 matches at 11 bases. In germline, CDR1 is SGHVS, CDR2 FQNEAQ. V shed 2 bases, J shed 0 bases, and the junction held 12 bases outside the gene matches. The CDR3 loop spans 19 amino acids. This CDR3 is CASSLTTSGSPRNSYEQYF. The DNA of the CDR3 is TGTGCCAGCAGCTTAACCACTAGCGGGAGTCCTAGAAACTCCTACGAGCAGTACTTC.

This chain links TRBV20-1 with TRBJ2-1; tentatively, D is TRBD2 (6 bases). The CDR3 has 14 residues. V was cut by 0 bases and J by 16 bases, with 22 bases left in between. Looked up from germline, CDR1 is DFQATT and CDR2 is SNEGSKA (reference sequence). The CDR3 protein is CSARDGGSDTEAFF. The CDR3 DNA follows: TGCAGTGCTAGAGACGGAGGGTCCGACACTGAAGCTTTCTTC.

This clonotype was recorded once. The junction and the germline gene differ at one end; a read error may be behind it. The rearrangement links TRBV20-1 to TRBJ2-1; TRBD2 matches at 10 bases. The CDR3 loop spans 15 amino acids. Germline values: CDR1 DFQATT, CDR2 SNEGSKA (reference sequence). The CDR3 DNA reads as TGCAGTGCCGCGAGTACTAGCGGGGCCTACGATGAGCAGTTCTTC. Residues: CSAASTSGAYDEQFF.